The clone carrying this TCR beta chain has at least ten counts. Antigen specificity is unknown. This specimen comes from a study of Graves' ophthalmopathy and Graves' hyperthyroidism. At the level of the study: Peripheral blood sampling preceded any treatment and occurred at initial diagnosis.

The CDR3 consists of 14 residues. Trimming shortened V by 1 base and J by 5 bases, and 11 bases separated the two germline ends. CDR1 and CDR2 (germline): SGHTA, FQGNSA. The study's findings and limits: Sensitivity reached roughly 70% and specificity 72.22% when the model predicted ophthalmopathy progression. Detected in blood as well were most expanded thyroid clonotypes with frequency above 0.001.

Using RNA transcripts, the TCR beta CDR3 regions were amplified. Second-round multiplex PCR came after a first-round RT-PCR that employed HTBI primers. TCRdb re-derived calls from the multiplex PCR reads in MiXCR, one entry per CDR3 protein. The data hold about 740,000 distinct CDR3 sequences, with 40% observed a single time. V is TRBV7-2 and J is TRBJ2-5; D is uncertain. The clonotype comes from an adult man with Graves' ophthalmopathy. Sequencing used peripheral blood. The CDR3, as DNA: TGTGCCAGCAGCTTAGGGCAGCAAGTGGAGACCCAGTACTTC. This sequence encodes CASSLGQQVETQYF.